This T cell receptor (beta chain) was found in a study of T cell repertoires in cytomegalovirus infection (dated by TCRdb to between 2018 and 2021). Study-wide context: Alongside well-studied HLA-B-restricted epitopes, the peptide stimulations were aimed at recently identified HLA-C-restricted CMV epitopes, whose presentation resists viral immunomodulation. Donor HLA type was relevant to the analysis, as public TCR beta signatures indicated carriage of CMV infection together with the matching HLA type.

What the study reported, not specific to this receptor: The ex vivo response was dominated by HLA-C-restricted CMV-specific TCR beta clonotypes, and the single most frequent clonotype in two of eight donors was supplied by these HLA-C-restricted clonotypes. Carriers of CMV infection plus the relevant HLA type were discriminated by the cumulative frequency of public TCR beta family members in the study cohort and in an independent roughly 380-donor cohort.

The listed sequencing device is Illumina HiSeq 1500. TCRdb's own reprocessing of the public reads used fastp at Q25 and MiXCR and kept productive beta chains. Rows with a matching CDR3 protein are joined into one entry that keeps the most common DNA and genes. In this sample the table shows approximately 770,000 distinct CDR3 sequences, about 28% of which occur a single time. The top ten hold around 13% of the sample. The sample's treatment or condition label, in plain terms: in vitro stimulation with specific CMV peptide epitopes to enrich CMV-specific T cells. This clonotype occurred a few times. Its antigen specificity is not known. No base qualities exist here, and no much larger clone lies one base off it. This clonotype originated in a human donor in good health (CMV status not recorded). Some clones in this sample may be carry-over from other donors' samples. The source material was cultured CD8+ T cells from PBMCs, sampled from culture after CMV antigen stimulation.

In nucleotide form, the sequence is TGTGCCAGCAGGACAAAGGGCAATTCACCCCTCCACTTT. It codes for CASRTKGNSPLHF. This receptor chain uses TRBV19 and TRBJ1-6; a tentative D call is TRBD1 (5 bases match). According to the germline V gene (reference sequence), CDR1 reads LNHDA and CDR2 reads SQIVND. At the junction V is shortened by 9 bases and J by 7 bases, with 13 bases in between. Measured from the cysteine to the phenylalanine, the CDR3 is 13 residues long. Of the read, only the CDR3 DNA is kept; its 39 bases are in frame from base 1.